The 18 T cell receptor beta chains below were found in one sample sequenced in a study of blood T cell repertoires in COVID-19. Profiled with immunoSEQ multiplex PCR; TCRdb holds only in-frame clones, not every one. The sample yields some 250,000 clones, approximately 91% seen once. Material: peripheral blood. Receptors were obtained from a human donor in a cohort sampled during active COVID-19.

In this sample, this clone turned up a few times. V is TRBV4-2 and J is TRBJ2-7; 8 bases agree with TRBD1. Trimming took 0 bases from V and 2 from J; bases not matched to a gene: 3. The CDR3 is made up of 15 amino acids. Germline values: CDR1 LGHNA, CDR2 YNFKEQ. The chain's CDR3 is CASSQEGQVTYEQYF. The CDR3 region has the DNA TGTGCCAGCAGCCAAGAGGGACAGGTGACCTACGAGCAGTACTTC.

V is TRBV6-5 and J is TRBJ1-5; tentatively, D is TRBD1 (6 bases). Between the trimmed V and J ends, which lost 8 bases and 4 bases, there was a span of 18 bases. Per the germline V gene, CDR1 is MNHEY and CDR2 is SVGAGI. This CDR3 has 15 residues. CDR3 residues: CASRAGATTNQPQHF. CDR3 in DNA: TGTGCCAGCCGGGCAGGGGCGACTACTAATCAGCCCCAGCATTTT.

CDR3 sequence reads: CASSLQGAVEKLFF. The CDR3 nucleotides read TGTGCCAGCAGTTTACAGGGGGCCGTAGAAAAACTGTTTTTT. The V and J genes are TRBV28 and TRBJ1-4, with 8 positions matching TRBD1. CDR1 and CDR2 (germline): MDHEN, SYDVKM. The CDR3 loop spans 14 amino acids. With V trimmed by 2 bases and J by 8 bases, 4 bases remained unmatched.

This chain joins TRBV7-2 and TRBJ2-7, with TRBD2 matching 12 bases. The germline CDR1 and CDR2 sequences are SGHTA and FQGNSA. The CDR3 consists of 15 residues. V trimming: 2 bases; J trimming: 5 bases; junction bases outside the gene matches: 4. Here the CDR3 DNA reads TGTGCCAGCAGCTTAATGACTAGCGGGAGAAACGAGCAGTACTTC. Translating it yields CASSLMTSGRNEQYF. The full variable domain, rest sourced from reference TRBV7-2 and TRBJ2-7, is GAGVSQSPSNKVTEKGKDVELRCDPISGHTALYWYRQSLGQGLEFLIYFQGNSAPDKSGLPSDRFSAERTGGSVSTLTIQRTQQEDSAVYLCASSLMTSGRNEQYFGPGTRLTVT.

The chain is built from TRBV3-1 (or the pseudogene TRBV3-2) and TRBJ2-1, with 8 positions matching TRBD2. This CDR3 contains 16 residues. The V gene end was trimmed by 4 bases and the J gene end by 7 bases; junction bases not matched to a gene: 12. The germline gives CDR1 LGHDT, CDR2 YNNKEL (reference sequence). In DNA, the CDR3 is TGTGCCAGCAGCCTTCGACCGGGGGGGGCCGGGAATGAGCAGTTCTTC. It is translated as CASSLRPGGAGNEQFF.

This chain links TRBV7-2 with TRBJ2-1; perhaps TRBD2 as D (5 bases). Between the trimmed V and J ends, which lost 6 bases and 4 bases, there was a span of 13 bases. This CDR3 is built from 14 residues. Germline values: CDR1 SGHTA, CDR2 FQGNSA. CDR3 DNA sequence: TGTGCCAGCAGTTCCCTACTAGTGTACAATGAGCAGTTCTTC. It is translated as CASSSLLVYNEQFF.

This chain connects TRBV9 to TRBJ2-1; 13 nucleotides agree with TRBD2. V shed 2 bases, J shed 8 bases, and the junction held 7 bases outside the gene matches. Per the germline V gene, CDR1 is SGDLS and CDR2 is YYNGEE. The CDR3 has 16 residues. DNA for the CDR3: TGTGCCAGCAGCGTTAGGACTAGCGGGAGTGGCGATGAGCAGTTCTTC. This codes for CASSVRTSGSGDEQFF.

The J gene is TRBJ2-7, the V gene TRBV19; the D gene is possibly TRBD1 (6 bases). Germline CDR1 is LNHDA and CDR2 is SQIVND (reference sequence). The CDR3 sequence is 14 residues long. V was cut by 7 bases and J by 5 bases, with 18 bases left in between. The CDR3 region has the DNA TGTGCCAGTACCGCCGGGGTCCCAGGGGACGAGCAGTACTTC. It codes for CASTAGVPGDEQYF.

The chain employs TRBV7-2 and TRBJ2-5; 7 nucleotides align to TRBD2. The CDR3 loop spans 15 amino acids. Trimming cost V 3 bases and J 5 bases; bases outside gene matches: 9. Germline CDR1 and CDR2: SGHTA and FQGNSA. CDR3 amino acids: CASSFGAGAGETQYF. CDR3 nucleotide sequence: TGTGCCAGCAGCTTTGGTGCGGGAGCAGGGGAGACCCAGTACTTC.

This chain joins TRBV21-1 and TRBJ2-7; the D segment call TRBD2 is taken from the table without a DNA check. TRBV21-1 is recorded as a pseudogene. This CDR3 is 16 amino acids long. The CDR3: CASTPPTSGTFYEQYF. The DNA of the CDR3 is TGTGCCAGCACACCGCCGACTAGCGGGACCTTCTACGAGCAGTACTTC.

The chain couples TRBV24-1 to TRBJ2-7, with 7 bases that match TRBD1. J lost 0 bases, V lost 4 bases, and 5 bases had no gene match. Germline V CDR1 and CDR2: KGHDR, SFDVKD. The CDR3 is 15 amino acids. The CDR3 loop reads CATSDSDRSSYEQYF. The CDR3 DNA follows: TGTGCCACCAGTGACTCGGACAGGTCCTCCTACGAGCAGTACTTC.

V is TRBV5-6 and J is TRBJ1-1, with 7 bases lining up with TRBD1. CDR3 size: 13 residues. V was pared by 1 base and J by 3 bases, with 0 bases of the junction left unmatched. CDR1 is SGHDT and CDR2 is YYEEEE in the germline V gene. Written as DNA, the CDR3 is TGTGCCAGCAGCTTGACAGGGGACACTGAAGCTTTCTTT. Its protein is CASSLTGDTEAFF.

The J gene is TRBJ1-1, the V gene TRBV5-4, with 10 bases identical to TRBD1. CDR1 is SGHNT, CDR2 YYREEE, per germline (reference sequence). V dropped 4 bases and J dropped 3; count of bases not matched to a gene: 3. The CDR3 has 14 amino acids. CDR3 in amino acids: CASSPGQGDTEAFF. The CDR3 DNA sequence: TGTGCCAGCAGCCCCGGACAGGGGGACACTGAAGCTTTCTTT.

In DNA, the CDR3 is TGCGCCAGCAGATCGGGGACAGTAGCATCTGGGGCCAACGTCCTGACTTTC. It encodes CASRSGTVASGANVLTF. The chain employs TRBV10-1 and TRBJ2-6; 7 nucleotides line up with TRBD1. V lost 6 bases to trimming and J lost 1 base; unmatched junction nucleotides: 9. This CDR3 is built from 17 residues. CDR1 and CDR2 (germline): WNHNN, SYGVQD (reference sequence).

Only one count was recorded for this clone. V is TRBV4-1 and J is TRBJ2-7, with D tentatively TRBD2 (5 bases). The CDR3 totals 15 residues. V was pared by 3 bases and J by 3 bases, with 15 bases between. Germline V gene sequence: CDR1 MGHRA, CDR2 YSYEKL. In DNA, the CDR3 is TGCGCCAGCAGCCAGTACCAAATGGGGAGCTACGAGCAGTACTTC. This encodes CASSQYQMGSYEQYF.

This rearrangement joins TRBV9 to TRBJ2-6; D unresolved. The CDR3 runs to 15 residues. V lost 1 base and J lost 2, with 7 bases in between. Germline CDR1 and CDR2: SGDLS and YYNGEE. The CDR3 reads CASSVIIAGANVLTF. The CDR3 nucleotides read TGTGCCAGCAGCGTAATAATAGCTGGGGCCAACGTCCTGACTTTC. Full variable domain (outside the CDR3, taken from reference TRBV9 and TRBJ2-6): DSGVTQTPKHLITATGQRVTLRCSPRSGDLSVYWYQQSLDQGLQFLIQYYNGEERAKGNILERFSAQQFPDLHSELNLSSLELGDSALYFCASSVIIAGANVLTFGAGSRLTVL.

The chain is built from TRBV30 and TRBJ2-3, with D hard to call. V lost 3 bases and J lost 9, with 10 bases in between. The CDR3 runs to 11 residues. The germline V gene has CDR1 GTSNPN and CDR2 SVGIG (reference sequence). The CDR3 nucleotides are TGTGCCTGGAGCAATAGTATGACGCAGTATTTT. Its protein is CAWSNSMTQYF.

The rearrangement uses TRBV4-2 and TRBJ2-7, with TRBD2 as a possible D gene (6 bases). The V end was cut by 4 bases, the J end by 0 bases, with 13 bases between. The CDR3 runs to 15 residues. CDR1 is LGHNA and CDR2 is YNFKEQ in the germline V gene. For the CDR3, the DNA is TGTGCCAGCAGCCGATCAGCGGGTAGCTCCTACGAGCAGTACTTC. Translated, it gives CASSRSAGSSYEQYF.